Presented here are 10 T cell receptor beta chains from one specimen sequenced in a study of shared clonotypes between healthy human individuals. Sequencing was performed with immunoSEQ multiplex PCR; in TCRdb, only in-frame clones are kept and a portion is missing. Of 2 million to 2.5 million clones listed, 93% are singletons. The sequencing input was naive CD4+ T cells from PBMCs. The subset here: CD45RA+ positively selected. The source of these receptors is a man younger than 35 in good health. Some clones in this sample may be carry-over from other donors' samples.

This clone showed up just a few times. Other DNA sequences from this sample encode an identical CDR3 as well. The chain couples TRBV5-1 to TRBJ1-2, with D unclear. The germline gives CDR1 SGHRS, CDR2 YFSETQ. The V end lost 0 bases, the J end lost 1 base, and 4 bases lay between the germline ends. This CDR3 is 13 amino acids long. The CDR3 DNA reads TGCGCCAGCAGCTTGGACAGTAACTATGGCTACACCTTC. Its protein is CASSLDSNYGYTF.

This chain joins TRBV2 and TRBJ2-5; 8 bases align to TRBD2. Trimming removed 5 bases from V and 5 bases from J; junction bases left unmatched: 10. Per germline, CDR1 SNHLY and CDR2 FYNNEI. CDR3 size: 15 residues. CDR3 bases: TGTGCCAGCAGTATTAATCGGGAGGGATGGGAGACCCAGTACTTC. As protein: CASSINREGWETQYF. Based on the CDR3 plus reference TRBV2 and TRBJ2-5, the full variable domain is EPEVTQTPSHQVTQMGQEVILRCVPISNHLYFYWYRQILGQKVEFLVSFYNNEISEKSEIFDDQFSVERPDGSNFTLKIRSTKLEDSAMYFCASSINREGWETQYFGPGTRLLVL.

Written as DNA, the CDR3 is TGTGCCAGCAGCTCGAGGACAGGGGGCCGTGAGCAGTTCTTC. Translating it yields CASSSRTGGREQFF. The chain combines TRBV7-3 with TRBJ2-1, with 11 bases matching TRBD1. CDR1 SGHTA and CDR2 FQGTGA come from the germline V gene. Trimming removed 4 bases from V and 9 bases from J; junction bases left unmatched: 5. This CDR3 contains 14 residues.

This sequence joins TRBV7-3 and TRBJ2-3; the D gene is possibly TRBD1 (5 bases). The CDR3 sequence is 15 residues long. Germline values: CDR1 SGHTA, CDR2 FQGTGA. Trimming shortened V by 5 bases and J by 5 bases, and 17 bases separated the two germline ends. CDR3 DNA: TGTGCCAGCAGCCCCGACTTCAGGGTGGTAGATACGCAGTATTTT. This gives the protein CASSPDFRVVDTQYF.

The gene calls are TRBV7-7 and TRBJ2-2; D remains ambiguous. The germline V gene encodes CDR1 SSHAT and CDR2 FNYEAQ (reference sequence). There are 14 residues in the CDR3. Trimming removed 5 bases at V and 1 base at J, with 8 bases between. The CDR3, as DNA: TGTGCCAGCAGCCTGTTTAGGAACACCGGGGAGCTGTTTTTT. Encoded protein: CASSLFRNTGELFF.

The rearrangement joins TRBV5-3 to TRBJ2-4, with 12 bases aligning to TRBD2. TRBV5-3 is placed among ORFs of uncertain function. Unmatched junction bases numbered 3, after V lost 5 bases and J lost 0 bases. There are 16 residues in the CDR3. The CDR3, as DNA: TGTGCCAGAAGGCTAGCGGGAGGGCCAGCCAAAAACATTCAGTACTTC. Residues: CARRLAGGPAKNIQYF.

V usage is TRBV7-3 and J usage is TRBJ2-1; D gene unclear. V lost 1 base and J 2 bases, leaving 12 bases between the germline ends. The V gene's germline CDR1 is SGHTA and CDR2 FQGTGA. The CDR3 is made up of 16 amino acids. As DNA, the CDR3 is TGTGCCAGCAGCTTAATGGGCGGTGCCACCTACAATGAGCAGTTCTTC. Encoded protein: CASSLMGGATYNEQFF. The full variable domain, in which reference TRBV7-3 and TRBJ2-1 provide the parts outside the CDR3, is GAGVSQTPSNKVTEKGKYVELRCDPISGHTALYWYRQSLGQGPEFLIYFQGTGAADDSGLPNDRFFAVRPEGSVSTLKIQRTERGDSAVYLCASSLMGGATYNEQFFGPGTRLTVL.

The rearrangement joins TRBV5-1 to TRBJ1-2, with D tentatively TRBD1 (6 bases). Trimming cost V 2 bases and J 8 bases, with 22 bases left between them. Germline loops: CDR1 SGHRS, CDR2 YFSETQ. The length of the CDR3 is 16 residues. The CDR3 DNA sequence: TGCGCCAGCAGCTTCCTCGAAGGGGGTAAGTCGTCCGGCTACACCTTC. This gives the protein CASSFLEGGKSSGYTF. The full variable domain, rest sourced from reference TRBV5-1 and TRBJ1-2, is KAGVTQTPRYLIKTRGQQVTLSCSPISGHRSVSWYQQTPGQGLQFLFEYFSETQRNKGNFPGRFSGRQFSNSRSEMNVSTLELGDSALYLCASSFLEGGKSSGYTFGSGTRLTVV.

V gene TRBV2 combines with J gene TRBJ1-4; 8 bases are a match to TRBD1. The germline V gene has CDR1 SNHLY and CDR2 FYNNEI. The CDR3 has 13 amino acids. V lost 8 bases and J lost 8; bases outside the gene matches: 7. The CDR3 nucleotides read TGTGCCAGCTTGACAGGGGCAGGGGAAAAACTGTTTTTT. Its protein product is CASLTGAGEKLFF.

The CDR3 coding sequence is TGTGCCAGCAGTCACAGACCCTCCCGAGGCACAGATACGCAGTATTTT. Protein product: CASSHRPSRGTDTQYF. The gene calls are TRBV28 and TRBJ2-3; D ambiguous. Per the germline V gene, CDR1 is MDHEN and CDR2 is SYDVKM. Trimming left V 5 bases short and J 1 base short, with 16 bases between. The CDR3 contains 16 residues.